The rows below give T cell receptor beta chains drawn from one sample of a study of CD8+ T cells in alopecia areata. Method: immunoSEQ multiplex PCR; TCRdb's copy keeps in-frame clones and lacks some. The sample contains more than 150,000 clones, around 50% of which appear only once. The sequencing used CD4+ T cells sorted from blood, collected at week 0. The receptors come from a human donor with alopecia areata. Each CDR3 is given without its conserved first and last residue.

TRBJ1-4 TRBV29-1 SVRRATGDEKLF
TRBJ2-3 TRBV6-6 ASQNTDTQY
TRBJ1-2 TRBV10-3 AISASQGQGGYT
TRBJ2-1 TRBV5-6 ASSSTGATSYNEQF
TRBJ2-3 TRBV6-5 ASSYSWGRTDTQY
TRBJ2-1 TRBV7-3 ASSSLAGGRNEQF
TRBJ2-5 TRBV29-1 SVVRDHETQY
TRBJ1-1 TRBV4-1 ASSQGFQGQNVF
TRBJ2-3 TRBV7-8 ASSLSSTDTQY
TRBJ1-2 TRBV29-1 SVPGTAGVYGYT
TRBJ2-5 TRBV10-3 ATRRSGGLETQY
TRBJ1-2 TRBV7-9 ASSSLRGQGEGYT
TRBJ2-2 TRBV30 AHHWRGGTGELF
TRBJ1-5 TRBV28 ASSRRDGPPGNQPQH
TRBJ1-3 TRBV29-1 SVERRPSGNTIY
TRBJ2-4 TRBV5-1 ASSLAGINIQY
TRBJ2-7 TRBV7-2 ASSSQSTTRGEQY
TRBJ1-1 TRBV30 AWRTQGTNTEAF
TRBJ1-1 TRBV20-1 SARENTEAF
TRBJ1-2 TRBV29-1 SVGTGGGGYT
TRBJ2-5 TRBV9 ASSVGTGKPAGETQY
TRBJ1-2 TRBV30 AWSRDSNYGYT
TRBJ1-5 TRBV28 ASSPGQRNQPQH
TRBJ2-6 TRBV25-1 ASSEYLISGANVLT
TRBJ2-3 TRBV11-2 ASSLGADTQY
TRBJ1-2 TRBV15 ATSRDQGSYGYT
TRBJ2-2 TRBV29-1 SVGFHTGELF
TRBJ1-2 TRBV29-1 SAGQTGGYGYT
TRBJ2-2 TRBV29-1 SIGQGLTGELF
TRBJ1-5 TRBV10-3 ATEQGSNQPQH
TRBJ1-3 TRBV30 AWTTGVGSGNTIY